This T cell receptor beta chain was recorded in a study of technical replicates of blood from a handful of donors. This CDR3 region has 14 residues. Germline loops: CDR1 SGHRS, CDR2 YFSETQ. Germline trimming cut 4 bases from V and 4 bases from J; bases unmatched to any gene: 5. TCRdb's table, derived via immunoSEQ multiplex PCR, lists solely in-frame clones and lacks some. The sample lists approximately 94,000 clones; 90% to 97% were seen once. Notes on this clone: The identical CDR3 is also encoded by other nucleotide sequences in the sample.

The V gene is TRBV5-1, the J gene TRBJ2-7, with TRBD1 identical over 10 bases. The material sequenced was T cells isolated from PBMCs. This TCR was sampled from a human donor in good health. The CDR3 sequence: CASSLGGQGYEQYF. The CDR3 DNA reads TGCGCCAGCAGCCTGGGGGGACAGGGGTACGAGCAGTACTTC.